This T cell receptor (beta chain) was captured by sequencing in a study of PD-L1 blockade in urothelial cancer. About the study: There were a median of about 140,000 T cells in blood samples.

Trimming took 3 bases from V and 8 from J; bases not matched to a gene: 10. There are 15 residues in the CDR3. Germline V gene data show CDR1 as SNHLY and CDR2 as FYNNEI. Sequencing was performed with immunoSEQ multiplex PCR; in TCRdb, only in-frame clones are kept and a portion is missing. The data show more than 60,000 clones, around nine tenths seen once. The time point was: peripheral blood 6 weeks after treatment start. Patients each gave 1 to 8 samples, pretreatment and on-treatment. The material sequenced was PBMCs, taken around atezolizumab (anti-PD-L1) treatment. This chain uses TRBV2 with TRBJ2-1; 7 bases map to TRBD1. This sequence originates from a man between 60 and 75 years old with urothelial cancer. As DNA, the CDR3 is TGTGCCAGCAGTGAGTGGGCAGGGGGAAGGGATGAGCAGTTCTTC. Protein: CASSEWAGGRDEQFF.